Each of the 3 T cell receptor beta chains below was sequenced from the same sample in a study of spatial heterogeneity in lung cancer. Stated time point: sample taken at primary tumor resection. Whole RNA, which was extracted from tumor, nontumor lung tissue or frozen PBMC, was sequenced without any cell sorting. TCRdb reprocessed the 5' RACE reads via MiXCR and lists one record per CDR3 protein. The sample lists 80,000 to 95,000 distinct CDR3 sequences; under 9% were seen once. The material sequenced was PBMCs, taken at surgery. The receptors stem from a male donor with early-stage non-small cell lung cancer.

This clonotype showed up many times. The chain carries TRBV29-1 and TRBJ1-2; D not resolved. This CDR3 region has 14 residues. V lost 4 bases and J lost 0, with 12 bases in between. Germline loops: CDR1 SQVTM, CDR2 ANQGSEA. This chain's CDR3 is CSVATQRANYGYTF. The CDR3 region has the DNA TGCAGCGTTGCTACGCAGAGAGCTAACTATGGCTACACCTTC.

The chain links TRBV5-1 to TRBJ1-1; the D is unclear. Germline V gene data show CDR1 as SGHRS and CDR2 as YFSETQ. V was cut by 0 bases and J by 0 bases, with 12 bases left in between. This CDR3 contains 16 residues. CDR3 sequence reads: CASSLEGRKMNTEAFF. DNA for the CDR3: TGCGCCAGCAGCTTGGAAGGACGGAAGATGAACACTGAAGCTTTCTTT.

This chain connects TRBV11-3 to TRBJ2-1, with TRBD2 as a possible D gene (6 bases). The germline gives CDR1 SGHNT, CDR2 YENEEA. V dropped 8 bases and J dropped 2 bases, with 10 bases sitting between them. The CDR3 has 13 amino acids. CDR3 loop: CASSGGTYNEQFF. The CDR3 nucleotides read TGTGCCAGCTCCGGGGGAACCTACAATGAGCAGTTCTTC.